A selection of T cell receptor beta chains follows, all from one sample in a study of T-cell reconstitution after alpha-beta-depleted transplantation in children. MiXCR, run by TCRdb on the PCR reads, gives a single entry per CDR3 protein. There are 250,000 to 300,000 distinct CDR3 sequences in the sample; approximately 7.3% occur only once, and about 9.3% lies in the top ten. Sample: peripheral blood, taken 360 days after TCRalphabeta/CD19-depleted stem cell transplant. The receptor source for this set is a female patient aged 2-9 years who had a stem cell transplant for Fanconi anemia, so the T cells may come from the graft donor. The CDR3 runs from the conserved cysteine through the conserved F or W. D genes are given only for firm matches. A clone size is listed for some rows: how often the clone was seen (once, few, many), or a class if it is expanded.

j_call: TRBJ2-7
clone_size: many
v_call: TRBV4-3
d_call: .
cdr3_nt: TGCGCCAGCAGCCGTCAGAGCAACAGGGTGGCCCCCTACGAGCAGTACTTC
cdr3_aa: CASSRQSNRVAPYEQYF

j_call: TRBJ2-5
clone_size: many
v_call: TRBV20-1
d_call: .
cdr3_nt: TGCAGTGCTAGAGCCTGGGTCCAAGAGACCCAGTACTTC
cdr3_aa: CSARAWVQETQYF

j_call: TRBJ2-3
clone_size: few
v_call: TRBV7-8
d_call: .
cdr3_nt: TGTGCCAGCAGCTTAGACAGGTCACATACGCAGTATTTT
cdr3_aa: CASSLDRSHTQYF

j_call: TRBJ1-5
clone_size: few
v_call: TRBV5-1
d_call: .
cdr3_nt: TGCGCCAGCAGCTTGGAAGCAGGGACGAGCCAGCCCCAGCATTTT
cdr3_aa: CASSLEAGTSQPQHF

j_call: TRBJ2-3
clone_size: .
v_call: TRBV7-3
d_call: TRBD2
cdr3_nt: TGTGCCAGCAGCTTTGCGGGAGGGAGAGATACGCAGTATTTT
cdr3_aa: CASSFAGGRDTQYF

j_call: TRBJ1-6
clone_size: many
v_call: TRBV12-3/TRBV12-4
d_call: .
cdr3_nt: TGTGCCAGCAGGGAGGCGGGACACACAAACAATTCACCCCTCCACTTT
cdr3_aa: CASREAGHTNNSPLHF

j_call: TRBJ1-2
clone_size: few
v_call: TRBV20-1
d_call: .
cdr3_nt: TGCAGTGCCCACCGGGACCTCGGAAATGGCTACACCTTC
cdr3_aa: CSAHRDLGNGYTF

j_call: TRBJ2-7
clone_size: few
v_call: TRBV21-1
d_call: .
cdr3_nt: TGTGCCAGCAGCAAAGATTCCCGCGGTTACGCCCACTACGAGCAGTACTTC
cdr3_aa: CASSKDSRGYAHYEQYF

j_call: TRBJ2-7
clone_size: .
v_call: TRBV6-5
d_call: TRBD2
cdr3_nt: TGTGCCAGCAGTTACCGGGGGGGCGAGGAGCAGTACTTC
cdr3_aa: CASSYRGGEEQYF

j_call: TRBJ2-7
clone_size: .
v_call: TRBV7-2
d_call: .
cdr3_nt: TGTGCCAGCAGCTTAGTCGGTCCCCCAAACGAGCAGTACTTC
cdr3_aa: CASSLVGPPNEQYF

j_call: TRBJ2-7
clone_size: many
v_call: TRBV5-1
d_call: .
cdr3_nt: TGCGCCAGCAGCTTGGGCCCAAGACAGGGAGGGCACGAGCAGTACTTC
cdr3_aa: CASSLGPRQGGHEQYF

j_call: TRBJ2-4
clone_size: many
v_call: TRBV21-1
d_call: .
cdr3_nt: TGTGCCAGCAGCAAAAACCATCTCAGACCGGCGGGCATTCAGTACTTC
cdr3_aa: CASSKNHLRPAGIQYF

j_call: TRBJ2-1
clone_size: many
v_call: TRBV10-3
d_call: .
cdr3_nt: TGTGCCATCGGAAGGGATACCTACAATGAGCAGTTCTTC
cdr3_aa: CAIGRDTYNEQFF

j_call: TRBJ2-1
clone_size: many
v_call: TRBV9
d_call: TRBD2
cdr3_nt: TGTGCCAGCAGCGTCCTAGCGGGAGGATCCAATGAGCAGTTCTTC
cdr3_aa: CASSVLAGGSNEQFF

j_call: TRBJ2-5
clone_size: many
v_call: TRBV20-1
d_call: TRBD1
cdr3_nt: TGCAGTGCGCGATTCTTTCGGACAGGGCGAGAGACCCAGTACTTC
cdr3_aa: CSARFFRTGRETQYF

j_call: TRBJ1-6
clone_size: many
v_call: TRBV7-8
d_call: TRBD1
cdr3_nt: TGTGCCAGCAGCTTAGGACAGGGACCCAATTCACCCCTCCACTTT
cdr3_aa: CASSLGQGPNSPLHF

j_call: TRBJ1-2
clone_size: many
v_call: TRBV6-5
d_call: .
cdr3_nt: TGTGCCAGCAGTTACAACGGGGGGCCCTATGGCTACACCTTC
cdr3_aa: CASSYNGGPYGYTF

j_call: TRBJ2-1
clone_size: many
v_call: TRBV9
d_call: .
cdr3_nt: TGTGCCAGCAGCGTATCCGGGGCCCTGAGCTCCTACAATGAGCAGTTCTTC
cdr3_aa: CASSVSGALSSYNEQFF

j_call: TRBJ2-2
clone_size: .
v_call: TRBV5-6
d_call: .
cdr3_nt: TGTGCCAGCAGCCCCGATCCCGGGGGGCGCGACCGGGAGCTGTTTTTT
cdr3_aa: CASSPDPGGRDRELFF

j_call: TRBJ2-3
clone_size: many
v_call: TRBV27
d_call: .
cdr3_nt: TGTGCCAGCAAGGGGGGACTGCCCACAATGGCGCAGTATTTT
cdr3_aa: CASKGGLPTMAQYF

j_call: TRBJ2-2
clone_size: few
v_call: TRBV5-5
d_call: .
cdr3_nt: TGTGCCAGCAGCTTTAAGTGGGTCCTGAACACCGGGGAGCTGTTTTTT
cdr3_aa: CASSFKWVLNTGELFF

j_call: TRBJ1-6
clone_size: .
v_call: TRBV20-1
d_call: TRBD1
cdr3_nt: TGCAGTGCAAGGACAGGGGGCTATTCACCCCTCCACTTT
cdr3_aa: CSARTGGYSPLHF